The 13 T cell receptor beta chains below all came from one sample that was sequenced in a study of CD8 T cells in Susac syndrome (dated 2019 in TCRdb). Library method: the immunoSEQ multiplex PCR assay. RNA was extracted using the RNeasy kit, and about 0.45 to 1 microgram was reverse transcribed with random hexamers. TCRdb passed the public sequencing reads through fastp at Q25 and MiXCR, retaining productive beta sequences. Every distinct CDR3 protein forms one entry, paired with its most common genes and DNA. For this sample the table gives about 280,000 distinct CDR3 sequences, of which 70% to 90% were detected only once. The ten largest clones take up approximately 0.11% of the sample. The source material was CD8+ T cells from PBMCs. These TCRs come from a human donor with multiple sclerosis.

As regards this clonotype: The final CDR3 position lacks the conserved phenylalanine or tryptophan, pointing to a likely read error. V is TRBV28 and J is TRBJ2-3; perhaps D is TRBD1 or TRBD2 (5 bases each). The CDR3 runs 16 residues. Germline CDR1 and CDR2: MDHEN and SYDVKM. V was cut by 3 bases and J by 4 bases, with 17 bases left in between. CDR3 sequence reads: CASSFFQGVDADTQYL. The CDR3 region has the DNA TGTGCCAGCAGTTTTTTCCAGGGAGTCGATGCAGATACGCAGTATCTT.

The chain has TRBV29-1 and TRBJ2-5, with TRBD2 identical over 10 bases. From germline, CDR1 is SQVTM and CDR2 ANQGSEA. V was pared by 2 bases and J by 5 bases, with 8 bases of the junction left unmatched. This CDR3 is 15 amino acids long. The CDR3 loop is CSVERPSGSPETQYF. The DNA for the CDR3 is TGCAGCGTTGAAAGACCTAGCGGGAGTCCGGAGACCCAGTACTTC.

The chain couples TRBV27 to TRBJ1-1; tentative D call: TRBD1 (5 bases). Germline CDR1 reads MNHEY; CDR2 reads SMNVEV (reference sequence). Deletions cut 5 bases from V and 0 bases from J, with 13 bases between. This CDR3 has 15 residues. The CDR3 region has the DNA TGTGCCAGCAGTCCATGGGACTCGGTGAACACTGAAGCTTTCTTT. Protein product: CASSPWDSVNTEAFF.

This clonotype was seen a handful of times. The chain combines TRBV6-5 with TRBJ2-3, with D perhaps matching TRBD2 (6 bases). Germline CDR1 reads MNHEY; CDR2 reads SVGAGI. The CDR3 is 15 amino acids. V was cut by 0 bases and J by 0 bases, with 7 bases left in between. The CDR3 nucleotides are TGTGCCAGCAGTTACTCGACTAGTAGCACAGATACGCAGTATTTT. As protein: CASSYSTSSTDTQYF.

J is TRBJ2-7 and V is TRBV4-1; the D is unclear. The CDR3 runs to 14 residues. Germline V gene lookup returns CDR1 MGHRA and CDR2 YSYEKL. V was pared by 0 bases and J by 7 bases, with 13 bases between. CDR3 protein: CASSQDVLSREQYF. The CDR3, as DNA: TGCGCCAGCAGCCAAGATGTACTCAGCCGGGAGCAGTACTTC.

The rearrangement joins TRBV7-6 to TRBJ2-1; weak D call: TRBD1 (6 bases). This CDR3 region has 15 residues. The germline V gene encodes CDR1 SGHVS and CDR2 FNYEAQ. V lost 3 bases and J lost 6, with 15 bases in between. CDR3 sequence: CASSFVQGRINEQFF. CDR3 nucleotide sequence: TGTGCCAGCAGCTTCGTCCAGGGGCGCATCAATGAGCAGTTCTTC. The variable domain in full, completed from reference TRBV7-6 and TRBJ2-1, reads GAGVSQSPRYKVTKRGQDVALRCDPISGHVSLYWYRQALGQGPEFLTYFNYEAQQDKSGLPNDRFSAERPEGSISTLTIQRTEQRDSAMYRCASSFVQGRINEQFFGPGTRLTVL.

This clonotype appeared once. The chain carries TRBV30 and TRBJ1-4; perhaps TRBD1 as D (5 bases). The V end was cut by 1 base, the J end by 3 bases, with 15 bases between. The germline gives CDR1 GTSNPN, CDR2 SVGIG (reference sequence). The CDR3 is 16 amino acids. CDR3 DNA sequence: TGTGCCTGGAGTGACGAAGGGAGGGGAGCTAATGAAAAACTGTTTTTT. Amino acid sequence: CAWSDEGRGANEKLFF.

The J gene is TRBJ2-7, the V gene TRBV19, with TRBD2 as a possible D gene (5 bases). The germline V gene encodes CDR1 LNHDA and CDR2 SQIVND (reference sequence). The CDR3 is 13 amino acids. Trimming removed 5 bases from V and 6 bases from J, with 14 bases in between. CDR3 DNA sequence: TGTGCCAGTAGTGTAACCCGGACTTCCGAGCAGTACTTC. Protein: CASSVTRTSEQYF.

V is TRBV12-3 or TRBV12-4 and J is TRBJ2-1, with TRBD1 matching over 7 bases. This CDR3 region has 14 residues. With 3 bases clipped from V and 7 bases from J, the junction kept 6 bases outside the gene matches. CDR3 sequence reads: CASSFSTGWNEQFF. As DNA, the CDR3 is TGTGCCAGCAGTTTTTCGACAGGGTGGAATGAGCAGTTCTTC.

The rearrangement uses TRBV2 and TRBJ1-3, with TRBD1 identical over 7 bases. CDR1 SNHLY and CDR2 FYNNEI come from the germline V gene. The CDR3 length is 15 residues. J was trimmed by 1 base and V by 6 bases; bases with no gene match: 6. CDR3 protein: CASRARGYSGNTIYF. For the CDR3, the DNA is TGTGCCAGCAGAGCCAGGGGGTATTCTGGAAACACCATATATTTT.

This clonotype was counted a few times. The gene calls are TRBV9 and TRBJ2-2; D tentatively fits TRBD1 or TRBD2 (6 bases each). The germline CDR1 and CDR2 sequences are SGDLS and YYNGEE. Trimming stripped 7 bases from V and 3 bases from J, with 10 bases between. The CDR3 runs to 13 residues. The CDR3 here is CASHGGHTGELFF. In DNA, the CDR3 is TGTGCCAGCCATGGGGGGCACACCGGGGAGCTGTTTTTT.

The V and J genes are TRBV27 and TRBJ2-3; D possibly corresponds to TRBD2 (6 bases). The CDR3 contains 14 residues. The germline V gene has CDR1 MNHEY and CDR2 SMNVEV (reference sequence). With 7 bases removed from V and 6 bases from J, the gap between germline ends came to 17 bases. The CDR3 is CASKVGGSPDTQYF. CDR3 nucleotides: TGTGCCAGCAAGGTCGGAGGGAGTCCCGATACGCAGTATTTT.

This chain links TRBV7-9 with TRBJ1-2, with D tentatively TRBD1 (5 bases). In germline, CDR1 is SEHNR, CDR2 FQNEAQ (reference sequence). V gave up 0 bases and J gave up 4 bases, with 9 bases separating them. This CDR3 comprises 14 residues. The CDR3 nucleotides are TGTGCCAGCAGCTTAGCGCCGGGGCGCTATGGCTACACCTTC. Protein: CASSLAPGRYGYTF.